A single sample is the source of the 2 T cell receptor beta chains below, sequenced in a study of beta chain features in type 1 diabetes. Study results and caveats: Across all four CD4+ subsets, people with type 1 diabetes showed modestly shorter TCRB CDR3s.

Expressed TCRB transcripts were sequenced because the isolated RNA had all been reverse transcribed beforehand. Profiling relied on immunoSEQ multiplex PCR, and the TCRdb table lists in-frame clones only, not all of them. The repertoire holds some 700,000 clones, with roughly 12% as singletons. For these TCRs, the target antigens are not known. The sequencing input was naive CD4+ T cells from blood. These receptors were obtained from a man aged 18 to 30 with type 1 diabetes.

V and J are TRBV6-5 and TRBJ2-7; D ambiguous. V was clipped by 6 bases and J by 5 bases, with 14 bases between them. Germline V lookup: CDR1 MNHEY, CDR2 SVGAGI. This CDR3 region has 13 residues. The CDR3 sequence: CASSYTPVHEQYF. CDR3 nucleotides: TGTGCCAGCAGCTATACTCCGGTACACGAGCAGTACTTC.

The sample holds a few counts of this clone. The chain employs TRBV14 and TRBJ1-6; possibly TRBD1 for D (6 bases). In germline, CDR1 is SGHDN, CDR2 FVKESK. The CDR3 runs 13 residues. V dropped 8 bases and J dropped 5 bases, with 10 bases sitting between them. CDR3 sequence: CASGQSHNSPLHF. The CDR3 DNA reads TGTGCCAGCGGACAGTCTCATAATTCACCCCTCCACTTT.